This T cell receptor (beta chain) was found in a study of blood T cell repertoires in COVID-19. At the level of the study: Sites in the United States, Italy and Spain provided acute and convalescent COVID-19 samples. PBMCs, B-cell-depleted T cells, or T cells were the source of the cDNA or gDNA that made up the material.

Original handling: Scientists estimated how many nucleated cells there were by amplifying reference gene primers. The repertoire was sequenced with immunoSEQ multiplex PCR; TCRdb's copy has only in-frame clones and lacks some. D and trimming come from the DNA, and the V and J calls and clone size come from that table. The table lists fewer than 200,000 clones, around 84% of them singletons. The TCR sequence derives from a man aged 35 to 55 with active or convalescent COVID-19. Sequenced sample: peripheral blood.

This CDR3 reads CASSRTYVLPYEQYF. The CDR3 DNA follows: TGTGCCAGCAGCCGGACTTACGTCCTACCTTACGAGCAGTACTTC. The chain carries TRBV7-2 and TRBJ2-7; D might be TRBD2 (5 bases). From germline, CDR1 is SGHTA and CDR2 FQGNSA. The CDR3 has 15 residues. V lost 5 bases, J lost 4 bases, and 18 bases lay in between.